The T cell receptor (beta chain) under discussion was sequenced for a study of shared T cell receptors in the human thymus (dated by TCRdb to the early 2020s). About the full investigation: The study examined how self-reactive, shared T-cell receptor alpha chains are generated in the human thymus.

Libraries were constructed by the immunoSEQ multiplex PCR assay. This is the immuneACCESS table as TCRdb keeps it, with only in-frame sequences that have V and J called. A part of the clones is gone; compared with another copy, unresolved V genes explain less than half, and the rest is unexplained. In all, the sample holds 700,000 or so clones, and roughly 85% of those were seen once. Clones ranked in the top ten supply about 0.0098% of the sample. On this clone itself: The antigen it recognizes is unknown. Base-call qualities are not available, and no considerably larger clone is one nucleotide away.

Separately, the same data were catalogued under a study of human thymus T cells. The second study's paper adds: Donors were immunologically healthy infants undergoing open corrective cardiac surgery for congenital heart defects in Finland. Thymus tissue was collected as surgical resects that were removed during corrective cardiac surgery. Usage of V and J gene segments appeared to be biased in both the thymic and the peripheral blood repertoires. The related research reported highly overlapping thymic TCR repertoires among unrelated individuals. The study used roughly 8 infant thymus samples plus four related peripheral blood samples to characterize TCR alpha and beta repertoires. Donor ages ranging from about 7 to 244 days were recorded, and several male and a couple of female infants were included in the cohort. Thymocytes were released mechanically from tissue and stored at -70 °C as pellets of about 10-34 million cells. A QIAsymphony instrument was used to extract genomic DNA from frozen cell pellets. Using the immunoSEQ multiplex PCR assay, the TCRB and TCRAD loci were amplified from a standardized quantity of quality-controlled genomic DNA. The amplicons covered the V(D)J region and were long enough to include the CDR3 and to identify the V and J genes. The commercial immunoSEQ service was used to sequence amplicons on an Illumina platform. Primer bias and sequencing errors were corrected using previously described methods, and TCRAD and TCRB definitions followed the IMGT database. immunoSEQ Analyzer 3.0 and VDJTools were used for repertoire analysis, which covered basic statistics, V/J segment usage, diversity estimates, rarefaction and pairwise overlap. Chao1, ChaoE, Efron-Thisted, Shannon and inverse Simpson indices were used to estimate diversity, which was also estimated on datasets down-sampled to the smallest sample. For repertoire overlap, CDR3 nucleotide sequence, V gene and J gene had to match strictly, and clustering was done by Jaccard-based multidimensional scaling. On average, around 780,000 unique TCRB clonotypes were obtained from thymus samples, compared with about 86,000 from blood samples.

This clonotype originated in a girl in the first two years of life with a congenital heart defect. Donor details come from another sample of the same person, matched by shared clones. The sequencing input was thymocytes.

The CDR3 reads CASTKRDRPNTGELFF. At the DNA level, the sequence is TGTGCCAGCACAAAAAGGGACAGGCCTAACACCGGGGAGCTGTTTTTT. Recombination connected TRBV28 to TRBJ2-2; 8 nucleotides in the junction match TRBD1. The germline V gene encodes CDR1 MDHEN and CDR2 SYDVKM. The junction shows trimming of 7 bases on V and 2 bases on J, and the gene matches do not reach 9 bases of it. Spanning cysteine to phenylalanine, the CDR3 consists of 16 amino acids. The kept DNA is CDR3 alone, 48 bases in frame from the first base.